This T cell receptor (beta chain) originates from a study of shared T cell receptors in the human thymus. Method: immunoSEQ multiplex PCR; TCRdb's copy keeps in-frame clones and lacks some. The sample consists of over 350,000 clones, around 95% of them appearing once. The CDR3 has 14 residues. Germline CDR1 and CDR2: LGHNT and FRNRAP. Trimming cost V 1 base and J 0 bases, with 4 bases left between them. Sequencing input: thymocytes. This TCR derives from a human donor. The gene calls are TRBV12-5 and TRBJ2-1; D not certain. The CDR3 DNA reads TGTGCTAGTGGTTTGGGAGTCTCCTACAATGAGCAGTTCTTC. It is translated as CASGLGVSYNEQFF.